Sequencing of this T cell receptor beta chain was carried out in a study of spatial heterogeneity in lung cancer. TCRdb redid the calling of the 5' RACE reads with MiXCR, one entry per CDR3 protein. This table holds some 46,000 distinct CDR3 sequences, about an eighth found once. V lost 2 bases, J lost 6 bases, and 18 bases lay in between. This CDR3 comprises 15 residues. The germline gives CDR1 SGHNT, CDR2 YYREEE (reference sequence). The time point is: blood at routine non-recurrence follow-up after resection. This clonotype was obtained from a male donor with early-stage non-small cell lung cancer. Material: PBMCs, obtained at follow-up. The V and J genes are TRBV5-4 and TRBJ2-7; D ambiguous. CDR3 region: CASSFAGTLGGEQYF. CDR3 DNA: TGTGCCAGCAGCTTCGCAGGAACTCTTGGCGGCGAGCAGTACTTC.